The 16 T cell receptor beta chains below come from one sample, sequenced in a study of chemoradiotherapy in HPV16-positive cancers. TCRdb's table, derived via immunoSEQ multiplex PCR, lists solely in-frame clones and lacks some. This table has 9,500 to 15,000 clones, over 75% appearing once. The sample here was taken from a patient who underwent chemoradiotherapy. The receptor set was obtained from a human donor with HPV-associated anogenital cancer.

The chain employs TRBV2 and TRBJ2-3, with D uncertain. Trimming removed 6 bases at V and 11 bases at J, with 9 bases between. Germline loops: CDR1 SNHLY, CDR2 FYNNEI. The CDR3 contains 10 residues. For the CDR3, the DNA is TGTGCCAGCAGGGTGGCGCGGCAGTATTTT. Protein: CASRVARQYF.

The rearrangement uses TRBV7-6 and TRBJ2-3, with TRBD2 matching 12 bases. Germline CDR1 is SGHVS and CDR2 is FNYEAQ. The CDR3 is 16 amino acids. V lost 2 bases and J lost 2; bases outside the gene matches: 2. This CDR3 is CASSLSSGGVTDTQYF. As DNA, the CDR3 is TGTGCCAGCAGCTTATCTAGCGGGGGGGTCACAGATACGCAGTATTTT.

This clone was seen just once. The J gene is TRBJ1-2, the V gene TRBV5-4, with a weak D call TRBD1 (5 bases). This CDR3 spans 13 amino acids. Germline-derived CDR1 and CDR2 are SGHNT and YYREEE (reference sequence). With 4 bases removed from V and 6 bases from J, the gap between germline ends came to 13 bases. The CDR3 sequence: CASSPAREDGYTF. CDR3 in DNA: TGTGCCAGCAGCCCGGCCAGGGAGGATGGCTACACCTTC.

V and J are TRBV10-3 and TRBJ2-2, with 8 positions matching TRBD2. The CDR3 has 16 amino acids. Germline CDR1 reads ENHRY; CDR2 reads SYGVKD. Unmatched junction bases numbered 8, after V lost 3 bases and J lost 5 bases. CDR3: CAISDPGLVRTGELFF. Here the CDR3 DNA reads TGTGCCATCAGTGACCCGGGACTAGTGAGGACCGGGGAGCTGTTTTTT.

The chain links TRBV10-3 to TRBJ1-1, with 8 bases fitting TRBD1. With 3 bases clipped from V and 3 bases from J, the junction kept 3 bases outside the gene matches. The CDR3 sequence is 14 residues long. From germline, CDR1 is ENHRY and CDR2 SYGVKD. The CDR3: CAISEGTGHTEAFF. The CDR3 nucleotides read TGTGCCATCAGTGAAGGGACAGGACACACTGAAGCTTTCTTT.

This sequence joins TRBV7-2 and TRBJ2-1; 7 nucleotides line up with TRBD2. Germline assignment: CDR1 SGHTA and CDR2 FQGNSA. This CDR3 is built from 14 residues. The V segment lost 3 bases and the J segment 4 bases; nucleotides outside the gene matches: 3. The CDR3 DNA reads as TGTGCCAGCAGCTTTGTGGGGGGGTACAATGAGCAGTTCTTC. This sequence encodes CASSFVGGYNEQFF.

The chain combines TRBV2 with TRBJ2-7; a weak D match, TRBD1 (5 bases). V lost 5 bases to trimming and J lost 3 bases, with 11 bases between them. Germline CDR1 reads SNHLY; CDR2 reads FYNNEI. The CDR3 has 13 amino acids. CDR3 protein: CASSSGISYEQYF. CDR3 in DNA: TGTGCCAGCAGTTCAGGGATCAGCTACGAGCAGTACTTC.

The chain links TRBV14 to TRBJ1-1, with D unclear. CDR3 length: 14 amino acids. Germline CDR1 is SGHDN and CDR2 is FVKESK. Between the trimmed V and J ends, which lost 0 bases and 7 bases, there was a span of 12 bases. Written as DNA, the CDR3 is TGTGCCAGCAGCCAAGAGGGCGGATGGGGTGAAGCTTTCTTT. Amino acids: CASSQEGGWGEAFF.

The CDR3 nucleotides are TGTGCCAGCAGCTTGGCGACCGGGGGAACCTACGAGCAGTACTTC. Its protein is CASSLATGGTYEQYF. The V gene is TRBV5-5, the J gene TRBJ2-5; possible D gene TRBD2, 6 bases. With the DNA end fitting TRBJ2-7 better, the J assignment may be wrong. Germline V lookup: CDR1 SGHKS, CDR2 YYEKEE (reference sequence). The CDR3 consists of 15 residues.

The chain has TRBV9 and TRBJ1-1, with a possible D match to TRBD1 (6 bases). This CDR3 region has 15 residues. Germline CDR1 is SGDLS and CDR2 is YYNGEE. The V and J ends lost 0 bases and 5 bases respectively, with 14 bases between them. CDR3 DNA: TGTGCCAGCAGCGTAGGGGGGGCTGGGAGGACTGAAGCTTTCTTT. This encodes CASSVGGAGRTEAFF. Full variable domain (missing parts from reference TRBV9 and TRBJ1-1): DSGVTQTPKHLITATGQRVTLRCSPRSGDLSVYWYQQSLDQGLQFLIQYYNGEERAKGNILERFSAQQFPDLHSELNLSSLELGDSALYFCASSVGGAGRTEAFFGQGTRLTVV.

The V gene is TRBV7-2, the J gene TRBJ1-5; 7 bases fit TRBD1. CDR3 size: 15 residues. V shed 3 bases, J shed 2 bases, and the junction held 4 bases outside the gene matches. Looked up from germline, CDR1 is SGHTA and CDR2 is FQGNSA. CDR3 loop: CASSLTGMGNQPQHF. The CDR3 DNA reads TGTGCCAGCAGCTTGACAGGGATGGGCAATCAGCCCCAGCATTTT. Full variable domain (outside the CDR3, taken from reference TRBV7-2 and TRBJ1-5): GAGVSQSPSNKVTEKGKDVELRCDPISGHTALYWYRQSLGQGLEFLIYFQGNSAPDKSGLPSDRFSAERTGGSVSTLTIQRTQQEDSAVYLCASSLTGMGNQPQHFGDGTRLSIL.

The chain uses TRBV7-2 and TRBJ2-7; the D call may be TRBD1 or TRBD2 (6 bases each). V dropped 1 base and J dropped 1 base, with 11 bases sitting between them. The CDR3 is 15 residues long. Germline V CDR1 and CDR2: SGHTA, FQGNSA. The CDR3 DNA sequence: TGTGCCAGCAGCTTAGAGGGGGGTCCATCCTACGAGCAGTACTTC. It encodes CASSLEGGPSYEQYF. The full variable domain, with the rest looked up from reference TRBV7-2 and TRBJ2-7, is GAGVSQSPSNKVTEKGKDVELRCDPISGHTALYWYRQSLGQGLEFLIYFQGNSAPDKSGLPSDRFSAERTGGSVSTLTIQRTQQEDSAVYLCASSLEGGPSYEQYFGPGTRLTVT.

The V gene is TRBV20-1, the J gene TRBJ1-2, with D uncertain. With 5 bases removed from V and 3 bases from J, the gap between germline ends came to 4 bases. The CDR3 is 10 residues long. Germline CDR1 and CDR2: DFQATT and SNEGSKA (reference sequence). The CDR3, as DNA: TGCAGTGCTGAGGACTATGGCTACACCTTC. Amino acids: CSAEDYGYTF.

This clone showed up just a few times. The chain recombines TRBV28 with TRBJ1-4, with D unclear. V was shortened by 3 bases and J by 2 bases, with 10 bases between the two germline ends. CDR1 and CDR2 from the germline V gene are MDHEN and SYDVKM. The CDR3 is 15 amino acids. The chain's CDR3 is CASSLRRTTNEKLFF. The CDR3 DNA reads TGTGCCAGCAGTTTGCGACGGACGACTAATGAAAAACTGTTTTTT. Based on the CDR3 plus reference TRBV28 and TRBJ1-4, the full variable domain is DVKVTQSSRYLVKRTGEKVFLECVQDMDHENMFWYRQDPGLGLRLIYFSYDVKMKEKGDIPEGYSVSREKKERFSLILESASTNQTSMYLCASSLRRTTNEKLFFGSGTQLSVL.

The chain recombines TRBV5-5 with TRBJ2-3; no firm D call. The CDR3 extends over 15 amino acids. CDR1 is SGHKS, CDR2 YYEKEE, per germline (reference sequence). V was pared by 0 bases and J by 2 bases, with 10 bases between. CDR3 DNA: TGTGCCAGCAGCTTGGTTGGGCGGACCACAGATACGCAGTATTTT. Its translation: CASSLVGRTTDTQYF.

V and J are TRBV6-1 and TRBJ2-6; D call uncertain. The CDR3 is made up of 13 amino acids. Trimming left V 7 bases short and J 0 bases short, with 4 bases between. Germline CDR1 MNHNS, CDR2 SASEGT. The CDR3 here is CASMVSGANVLTF. The CDR3 DNA reads TGTGCCAGCATGGTCTCTGGGGCCAACGTCCTGACTTTC.